These 18 T cell receptor beta chains came from one sample sequenced in a study of T cell repertoires in cytomegalovirus infection. TCRdb re-derived calls from the reads in MiXCR, one entry per CDR3 protein. The sample shows some 940,000 distinct CDR3 sequences, roughly 31% of them seen only once. No antigen has been assigned to these receptors. Sequences were derived from cultured CD8+ T cells from PBMCs, sampled from culture after CMV antigen stimulation. The receptors originated from a human donor in good health (CMV status not recorded). Some clones in this sample may be carry-over from other donors' samples.

The V call is TRBV27, the J call TRBJ2-7; D is perhaps TRBD2 (5 bases). This CDR3 has 11 amino acids. Germline CDR1 and CDR2: MNHEY and SMNVEV (reference sequence). V gave up 5 bases and J gave up 6 bases, with 8 bases separating them. Here the CDR3 reads CASSGEREQYF. The CDR3 DNA sequence: TGTGCCAGCAGTGGGGAGCGCGAGCAGTACTTC.

The chain has TRBV11-2 and TRBJ1-1; the match to TRBD1 covers 7 bases. The germline gives CDR1 SGHAT, CDR2 FQNNGV. This CDR3 is built from 15 residues. Trimming cost V 4 bases and J 1 base; bases outside gene matches: 6. The CDR3 DNA reads TGTGCCAGCAGCTCCTACAGGGGCCCGAACACTGAAGCTTTCTTT. It codes for CASSSYRGPNTEAFF.

The chain has TRBV7-2 and TRBJ1-5; 9 positions agree with TRBD1. Germline V CDR1 and CDR2: SGHTA, FQGNSA. With V trimmed by 3 bases and J by 1 base, 4 bases remained unmatched. The CDR3 runs 16 residues. The CDR3 DNA follows: TGTGCCAGCAGCTTTCCGGGACAGGGAAGCAATCAGCCCCAGCATTTT. Translated, it gives CASSFPGQGSNQPQHF.

This clonotype was seen ten or more times. J is TRBJ1-1 and V is TRBV12-3 or TRBV12-4, with D perhaps matching TRBD1 (5 bases). This CDR3 is built from 14 residues. V lost 6 bases and J lost 4, with 15 bases in between. The CDR3 coding sequence is TGTGCCAGCAGGTCTGACAGTATATTCACTGAAGCTTTCTTT. Amino acids: CASRSDSIFTEAFF.

Note on this clonotype: The germline gene is not matched at one end of the junction; a read error may be the cause. This rearrangement joins TRBV4-3 to TRBJ1-4, with unresolved D. This CDR3 has 16 amino acids. In germline, CDR1 is LGHNA, CDR2 YSLEER. In DNA form, the CDR3 reads TGCACCAGCAGCCAAGATGGAATCTCAACTAATGAAAAACTGTTTTTT. It encodes CTSSQDGISTNEKLFF.

This chain links TRBV6-6 with TRBJ1-2; D not certain. The V end was cut by 7 bases, the J end by 8 bases, with 14 bases between. The CDR3 is 12 residues long. The germline V gene encodes CDR1 MNHNY and CDR2 SVGAGI (reference sequence). CDR3 sequence reads: CASNQLARGYTF. In DNA, the CDR3 is TGTGCCAGCAATCAACTGGCGCGCGGCTACACCTTC.

This rearrangement joins TRBV6-6 to TRBJ1-2; D gene ambiguous. This CDR3 is built from 16 residues. Germline V lookup: CDR1 MNHNY, CDR2 SVGAGI (reference sequence). Trimming cost V 3 bases and J 3 bases, with 17 bases left between them. This CDR3 reads CASSYFLRDIDYGYTF. CDR3 coding DNA: TGTGCCAGCAGTTATTTCCTCCGAGACATCGACTATGGCTACACCTTC.

The V call is TRBV20-1, the J call TRBJ1-1, with D maybe TRBD1 (5 bases). Germline-derived CDR1 and CDR2 are DFQATT and SNEGSKA (reference sequence). The CDR3 extends over 13 amino acids. Trimming pared 7 bases from V and 7 bases from J, leaving 19 bases between. The CDR3 nucleotides are TGCAGTGGGGATTCCAGGGAAAAGGATGAAGCTTTCTTT. It translates to CSGDSREKDEAFF.

This clonotype was counted only a few times. The chain employs TRBV7-9 and TRBJ1-3; tentative D call: TRBD1 (5 bases). In germline, CDR1 is SEHNR, CDR2 FQNEAQ (reference sequence). The CDR3 contains 14 residues. Trimming removed 9 bases from V and 0 bases from J, with 12 bases in between. The CDR3 coding sequence is TGTGCCAGTCGGGACGGAGTCTCTGGAAACACCATATATTTT. Residues: CASRDGVSGNTIYF.

The V and J genes are TRBV27 and TRBJ1-6; D is uncertain. V was trimmed by 7 bases and J by 2 bases, leaving 3 bases between them. Germline V lookup: CDR1 MNHEY, CDR2 SMNVEV (reference sequence). The CDR3 has 12 residues. The CDR3 reads CASTAYNSPLHF. DNA for the CDR3: TGTGCCAGCACGGCCTATAATTCACCCCTCCACTTT.

This clonotype was detected once. The CDR3 is CASSLGTGGAGGETQYF. CDR3 DNA sequence: TGCGCCAGCAGCTTGGGGACAGGGGGCGCCGGTGGGGAGACCCAGTACTTC. The chain combines TRBV5-1 with TRBJ2-5, with TRBD1 identical over 11 bases. J was trimmed by 5 bases and V by 0 bases; bases with no gene match: 9. Per the germline V gene, CDR1 is SGHRS and CDR2 is YFSETQ. The CDR3 spans 17 residues.

This chain joins TRBV6-5 and TRBJ2-7; D is perhaps TRBD2 (5 bases). Per the germline V gene, CDR1 is MNHEY and CDR2 is SVGAGI. The CDR3 has 14 amino acids. V lost 0 bases and J 5 bases, leaving 11 bases between the germline ends. The CDR3 region is CASSYSRGIDEQYF. The DNA for the CDR3 is TGTGCCAGCAGTTACTCAAGAGGGATCGACGAGCAGTACTTC.

Only a few counts were recorded for this clonotype. The chain uses TRBV7-9 and TRBJ2-1; TRBD1 or TRBD2 may be the D gene (5 bases each). The V gene lost 5 bases and the J gene lost 6 bases, with 20 bases spanning the gap. CDR3 length: 16 residues. Per the germline V gene, CDR1 is SEHNR and CDR2 is FQNEAQ (reference sequence). The chain's CDR3 is CASSPLRGPGANEQFF. In DNA form, the CDR3 reads TGTGCCAGCAGCCCCTTACGGGGCCCCGGAGCCAATGAGCAGTTCTTC.

This clonotype was observed a handful of times. The J gene is TRBJ2-1, the V gene TRBV20-1, with 12 bases identical to TRBD2. Trimming at V came to 0 bases and at J to 7 bases, leaving 10 bases not matched to a gene. Germline CDR1 is DFQATT and CDR2 is SNEGSKA (reference sequence). The CDR3 runs to 17 residues. The CDR3 region has the DNA TGCAGTGCTAGAGACCCTAGCGGGGGGGCCTATAAGAATGAGCAGTTCTTC. This codes for CSARDPSGGAYKNEQFF.

This clonotype was observed a handful of times. The rearrangement joins TRBV7-6 to TRBJ2-5, with 9 bases fitting TRBD2. The CDR3 has 15 residues. Germline V gives CDR1 SGHVS, CDR2 FNYEAQ. V was pared by 3 bases and J by 5 bases, with 7 bases of the junction left unmatched. The CDR3 sequence is CASSLGASGDETQYF. For the CDR3, the DNA is TGTGCCAGCAGCTTGGGAGCTAGCGGGGATGAGACCCAGTACTTC.

The chain uses TRBV10-1 and TRBJ2-7; the D call may be TRBD1 or TRBD2 (6 bases each). Germline lookup yields CDR1 WNHNN and CDR2 SYGVQD (reference sequence). This CDR3 region has 13 residues. V was trimmed by 5 bases and J by 7 bases, leaving 15 bases between them. The CDR3 bases are TGCGCCAGCAGTACGCCAGGGGCGGGGGAGCAGTACTTC. It translates to CASSTPGAGEQYF.

V gene TRBV27 combines with J gene TRBJ2-1, with D maybe TRBD1 (6 bases). This CDR3 has 14 amino acids. Germline loops: CDR1 MNHEY, CDR2 SMNVEV (reference sequence). V was clipped by 6 bases and J by 2 bases, with 11 bases between them. CDR3: CASRIGGTYNEQFF. As DNA, the CDR3 is TGTGCCAGCAGGATAGGGGGAACCTACAATGAGCAGTTCTTC.

This clonotype has a count of ten or more. This rearrangement joins TRBV7-6 to TRBJ1-4; maybe TRBD1 (5 bases). This CDR3 region has 12 residues. Trimming removed 5 bases at V and 11 bases at J, with 12 bases between. The V gene's germline CDR1 is SGHVS and CDR2 FNYEAQ. The CDR3 DNA reads TGTGCCAGCAGCCAGGGTTTCGGGAAACTGTTTTTT. It translates to CASSQGFGKLFF.